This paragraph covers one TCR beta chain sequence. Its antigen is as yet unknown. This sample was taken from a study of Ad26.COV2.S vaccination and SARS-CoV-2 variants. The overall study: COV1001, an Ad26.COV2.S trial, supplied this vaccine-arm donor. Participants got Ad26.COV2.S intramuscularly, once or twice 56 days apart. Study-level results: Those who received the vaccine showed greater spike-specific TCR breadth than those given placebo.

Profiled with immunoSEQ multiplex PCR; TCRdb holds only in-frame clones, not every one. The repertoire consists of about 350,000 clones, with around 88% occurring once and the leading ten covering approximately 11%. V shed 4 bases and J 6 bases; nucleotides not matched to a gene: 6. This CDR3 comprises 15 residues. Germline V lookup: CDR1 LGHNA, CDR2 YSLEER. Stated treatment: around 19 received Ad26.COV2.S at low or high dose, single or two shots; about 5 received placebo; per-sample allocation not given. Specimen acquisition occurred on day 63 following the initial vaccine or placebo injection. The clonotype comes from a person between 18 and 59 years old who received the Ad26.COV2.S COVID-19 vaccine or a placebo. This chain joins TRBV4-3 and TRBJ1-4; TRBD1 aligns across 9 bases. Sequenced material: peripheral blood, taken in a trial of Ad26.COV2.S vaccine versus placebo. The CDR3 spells CASSRGGQGYEKLFF. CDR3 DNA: TGCGCCAGCAGCCGGGGGGGACAGGGTTATGAAAAACTGTTTTTT.